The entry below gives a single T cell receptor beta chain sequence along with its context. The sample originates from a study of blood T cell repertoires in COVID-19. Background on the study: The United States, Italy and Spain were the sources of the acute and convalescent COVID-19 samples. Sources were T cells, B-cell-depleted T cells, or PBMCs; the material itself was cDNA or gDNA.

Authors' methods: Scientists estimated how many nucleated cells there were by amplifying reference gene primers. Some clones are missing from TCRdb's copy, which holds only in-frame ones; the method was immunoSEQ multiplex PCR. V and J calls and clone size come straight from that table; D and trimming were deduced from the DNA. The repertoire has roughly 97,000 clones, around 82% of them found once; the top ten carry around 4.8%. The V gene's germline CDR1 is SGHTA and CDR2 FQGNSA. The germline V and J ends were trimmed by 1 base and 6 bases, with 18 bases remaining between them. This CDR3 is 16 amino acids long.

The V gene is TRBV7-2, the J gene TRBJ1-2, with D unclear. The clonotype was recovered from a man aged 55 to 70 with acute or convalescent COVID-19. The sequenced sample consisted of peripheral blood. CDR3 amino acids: CASSLERGGPGNGYTF. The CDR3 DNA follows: TGTGCCAGCAGCTTAGAGCGGGGAGGACCCGGTAATGGCTACACCTTC.